This TCR beta chain was documented in a study of blood T cell repertoires in COVID-19. Across the whole study: There were acute and convalescent COVID-19 samples, and they came from the United States, Italy and Spain.

Unmatched junction bases numbered 4, after V lost 5 bases and J lost 4 bases. CDR1 MNHEY and CDR2 SVGEGT come from the germline V gene. This CDR3 region has 14 residues. Clones were read by immunoSEQ multiplex PCR, and TCRdb kept only the in-frame ones, dropping some. The data show about 120,000 clones, approximately 74% seen once. By share, this clone ranks as medium-sized (0.01 to 0.1%). The TCR sequence derives from a man in his sixties with acute or convalescent COVID-19. Source material: peripheral blood. The chain carries TRBV6-2 or TRBV6-3 and TRBJ2-7; 11 bases map to TRBD1. DNA of the CDR3: TGTGCCAGCAGTAACGGGACAGGGGGGTACGAGCAGTACTTC. Its translation is CASSNGTGGYEQYF.